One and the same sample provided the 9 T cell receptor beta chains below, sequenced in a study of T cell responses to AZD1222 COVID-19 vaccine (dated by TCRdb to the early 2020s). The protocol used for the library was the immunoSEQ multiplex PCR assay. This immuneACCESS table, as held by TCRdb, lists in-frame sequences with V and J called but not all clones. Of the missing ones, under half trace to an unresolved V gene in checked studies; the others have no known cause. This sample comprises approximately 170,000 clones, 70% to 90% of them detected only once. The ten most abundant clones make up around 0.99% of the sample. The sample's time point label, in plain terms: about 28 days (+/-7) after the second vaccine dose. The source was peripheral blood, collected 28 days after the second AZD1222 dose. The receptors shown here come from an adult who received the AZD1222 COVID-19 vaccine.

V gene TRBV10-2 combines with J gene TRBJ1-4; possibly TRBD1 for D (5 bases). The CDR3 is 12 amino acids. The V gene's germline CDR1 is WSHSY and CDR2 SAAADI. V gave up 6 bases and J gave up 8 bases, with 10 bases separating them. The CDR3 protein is CASRGGPEKLFF. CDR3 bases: TGCGCCAGCAGGGGGGGACCCGAAAAACTGTTTTTT.

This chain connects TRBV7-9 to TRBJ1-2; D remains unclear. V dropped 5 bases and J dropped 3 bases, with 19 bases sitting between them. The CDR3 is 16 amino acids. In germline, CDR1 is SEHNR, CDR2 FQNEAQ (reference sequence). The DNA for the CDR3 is TGTGCCAGCAGCCTTTTGACCCGGAGGGAATACTATGGCTACACCTTC. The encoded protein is CASSLLTRREYYGYTF.

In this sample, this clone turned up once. CDR3 in amino acids: CASSSRSGSWQEYGYTF. The CDR3 DNA sequence: TGTGCCAGCAGTTCAAGGTCAGGATCTTGGCAGGAGTATGGCTACACCTTC. V is TRBV7-8 and J is TRBJ1-2, with D uncertain. Trimming pared 6 bases from V and 5 bases from J, leaving 25 bases between. Germline V gives CDR1 SGHVS, CDR2 FQNEAQ. The CDR3 runs to 17 residues.

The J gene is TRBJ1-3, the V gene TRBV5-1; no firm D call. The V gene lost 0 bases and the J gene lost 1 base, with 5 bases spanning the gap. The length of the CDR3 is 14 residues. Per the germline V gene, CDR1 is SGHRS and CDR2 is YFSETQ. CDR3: CASSLEASGNTIYF. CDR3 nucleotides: TGCGCCAGCAGCTTGGAGGCGTCTGGAAACACCATATATTTT.

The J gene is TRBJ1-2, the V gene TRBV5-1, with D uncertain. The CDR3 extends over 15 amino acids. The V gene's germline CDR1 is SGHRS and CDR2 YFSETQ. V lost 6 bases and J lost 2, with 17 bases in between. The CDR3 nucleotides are TGCGCCAGCACAAAGAGCGGAAATAAGAACTATGGCTACACCTTC. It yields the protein CASTKSGNKNYGYTF.

The CDR3 DNA follows: TGTGCCAGCAGTCTCCTTTTGGCGCCGGAGACCCAGTACTTC. This translates into CASSLLLAPETQYF. The V and J genes are TRBV27 and TRBJ2-5, with D uncertain. The CDR3 totals 14 residues. Germline values: CDR1 MNHEY, CDR2 SMNVEV (reference sequence). V lost 5 bases, J lost 5 bases, and 15 bases lay in between.

The CDR3 loop is CSVTLSRAEAFF. The CDR3, as DNA: TGCAGCGTTACTCTTTCTCGCGCCGAAGCTTTCTTT. This sequence joins TRBV29-1 and TRBJ1-1; D remains ambiguous. CDR1 SQVTM and CDR2 ANQGSEA come from the germline V gene. The CDR3 consists of 12 residues. V was clipped by 5 bases and J by 8 bases, with 15 bases between them.

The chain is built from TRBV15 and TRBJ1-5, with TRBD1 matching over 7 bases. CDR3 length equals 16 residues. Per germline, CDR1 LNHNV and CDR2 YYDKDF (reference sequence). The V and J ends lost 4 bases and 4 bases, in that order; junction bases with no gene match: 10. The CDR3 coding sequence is TGTGCCACCAGCATCCGGACAGGCGGGGTAAATCAGCCCCAGCATTTT. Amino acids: CATSIRTGGVNQPQHF.

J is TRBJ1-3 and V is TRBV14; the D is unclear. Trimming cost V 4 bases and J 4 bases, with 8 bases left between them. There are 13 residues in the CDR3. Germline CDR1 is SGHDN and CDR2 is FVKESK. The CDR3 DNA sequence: TGTGCCAGCAGCCGGCGAGGGGGAAACACCATATATTTT. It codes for CASSRRGGNTIYF.